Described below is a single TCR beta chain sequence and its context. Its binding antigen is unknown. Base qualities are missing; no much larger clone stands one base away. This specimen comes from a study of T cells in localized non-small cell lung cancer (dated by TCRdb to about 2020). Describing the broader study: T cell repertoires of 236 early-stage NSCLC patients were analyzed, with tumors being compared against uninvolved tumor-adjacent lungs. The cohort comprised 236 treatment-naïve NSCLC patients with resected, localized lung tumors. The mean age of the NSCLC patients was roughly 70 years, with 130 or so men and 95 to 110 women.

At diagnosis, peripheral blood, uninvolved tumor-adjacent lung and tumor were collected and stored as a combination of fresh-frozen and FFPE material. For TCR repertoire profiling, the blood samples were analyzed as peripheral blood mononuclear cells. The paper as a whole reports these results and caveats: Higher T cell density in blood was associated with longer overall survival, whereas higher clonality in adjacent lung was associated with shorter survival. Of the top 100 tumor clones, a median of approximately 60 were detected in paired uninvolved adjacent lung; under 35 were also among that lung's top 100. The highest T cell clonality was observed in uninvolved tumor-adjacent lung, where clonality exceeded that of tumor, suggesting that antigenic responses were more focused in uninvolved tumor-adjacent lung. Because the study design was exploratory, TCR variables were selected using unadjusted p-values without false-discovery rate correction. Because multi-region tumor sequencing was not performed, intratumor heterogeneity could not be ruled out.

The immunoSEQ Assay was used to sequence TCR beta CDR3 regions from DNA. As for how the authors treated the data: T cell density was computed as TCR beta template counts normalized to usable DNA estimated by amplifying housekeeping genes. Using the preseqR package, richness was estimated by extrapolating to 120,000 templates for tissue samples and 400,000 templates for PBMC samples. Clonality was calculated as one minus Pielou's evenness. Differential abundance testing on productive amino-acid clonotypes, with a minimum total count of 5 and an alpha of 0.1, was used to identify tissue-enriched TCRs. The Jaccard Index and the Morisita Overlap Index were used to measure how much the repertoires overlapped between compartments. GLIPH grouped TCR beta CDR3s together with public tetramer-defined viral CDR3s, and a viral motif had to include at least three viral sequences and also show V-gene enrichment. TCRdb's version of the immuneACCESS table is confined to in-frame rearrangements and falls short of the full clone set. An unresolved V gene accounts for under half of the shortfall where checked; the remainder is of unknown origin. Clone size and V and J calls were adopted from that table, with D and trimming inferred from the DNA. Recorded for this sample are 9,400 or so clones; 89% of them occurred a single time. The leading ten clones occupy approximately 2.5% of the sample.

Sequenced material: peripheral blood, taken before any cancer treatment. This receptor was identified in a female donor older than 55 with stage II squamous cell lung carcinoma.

The base sequence is TGTGCCAGCAGCTTTTATCACGTGGGCAATCAGCCCCAGCATTTT. This yields the protein CASSFYHVGNQPQHF. The V gene is TRBV7-2 and the J gene is TRBJ1-5, with the D gene uncertain. V and J lose 3 bases and 2 bases, and a span of 11 bases separates them. Counted from cysteine to phenylalanine, this CDR3 has 15 amino acids. Only CDR3 DNA remains: 45 bases, in frame from the first base. CDR1 and CDR2, looked up from the germline V gene, are SGHTA and FQGNSA.